Listed below are T cell receptor beta chains from one sample, sequenced in a study of blood T cell repertoires in COVID-19. Assay: immunoSEQ multiplex PCR; the TCRdb copy retains only in-frame clones and omits some. The sample lists roughly 250,000 clones, roughly 87% occurring once. The sample taken for sequencing was PBMCs or T cells enriched from blood (not recorded which). The receptor source for this set is a woman younger than 45 with acute COVID-19. Both conserved end residues are part of each CDR3. Fields, in order: CDR3 DNA, CDR3 protein, clone size, V gene, J gene, D gene. D genes are given only for firm matches. Part of the rows lack a size; the others show once, few, many or a class for expanded clones.

DNA: TGTGCCAGTAGTATTACTAGGAGGAACACTGAAGCTTTCTTT
CDR3: CASSITRRNTEAFF
size: NA
V: TRBV19
J: TRBJ1-1
D: NA

DNA: TGTGCCAGCAGCGAGGGGGAGGGGTATGGCTACACCTTC
CDR3: CASSEGEGYGYTF
size: NA
V: TRBV11-2
J: TRBJ1-2
D: NA

DNA: TGCGCCAGCAGCCAGGGGGCCGGGGAGCTGTTTTTT
CDR3: CASSQGAGELFF
size: NA
V: TRBV10-1
J: TRBJ2-2
D: TRBD1

DNA: TGTGCCATCAACGCCGGGACAGGGGAACTGATATCTAACTATGGCTACACCTTC
CDR3: CAINAGTGELISNYGYTF
size: NA
V: TRBV10-3
J: TRBJ1-2
D: TRBD1

DNA: TGTGCCAGCAGCTTATTTCGGGCTGAAGCTTTCTTT
CDR3: CASSLFRAEAFF
size: NA
V: TRBV7-8
J: TRBJ1-1
D: NA

DNA: TGTGCCAGCTCACCAACCCGGCGGGGGATCTCCTACGAGCAGTACTTC
CDR3: CASSPTRRGISYEQYF
size: once
V: TRBV18
J: TRBJ2-7
D: TRBD2

DNA: TGTGCCAGCAGTAAAACAGGGGGCACTGAAGCTTTCTTT
CDR3: CASSKTGGTEAFF
size: NA
V: TRBV7-9
J: TRBJ1-1
D: TRBD1

DNA: TGTGCCAGCAGTCCCGAGGGGAACACTGAAGCTTTCTTT
CDR3: CASSPEGNTEAFF
size: NA
V: TRBV27
J: TRBJ1-1
D: NA

DNA: TGTGCCAGCAGCCCCTGGAGGGAGCGGCCCGGGGAGCTGTTTTTT
CDR3: CASSPWRERPGELFF
size: NA
V: TRBV13
J: TRBJ2-2
D: NA

DNA: TGTGCCACCAGTGATCCCTCCGGGACAGGAAATGAGCAGTTCTTC
CDR3: CATSDPSGTGNEQFF
size: NA
V: TRBV24-1
J: TRBJ2-1
D: TRBD1

DNA: TGTGCCAGCAGCCACAGGGGGACTCCCTACGAGCAGTACTTC
CDR3: CASSHRGTPYEQYF
size: few
V: TRBV7-9
J: TRBJ2-7
D: TRBD1

DNA: TGTGCCAGCAGCCCCGACTGGCGTGAGACCCAGTACTTC
CDR3: CASSPDWRETQYF
size: NA
V: TRBV11-2
J: TRBJ2-5
D: NA

DNA: TGTGCCAGCAGCCAAGACGAGACAGGGGCTCATCCGGCTTTCTTT
CDR3: CASSQDETGAHPAFF
size: NA
V: TRBV14
J: TRBJ1-1
D: TRBD1

DNA: TGCAGCGCCGGGACAGGGGGAGGTTGGGATGGCTACACCTTC
CDR3: CSAGTGGGWDGYTF
size: NA
V: TRBV29-1
J: TRBJ1-2
D: TRBD1

DNA: TGTGCCAGCAGCTCCGGAGGACAGCATGATTATGGCTACACCTTC
CDR3: CASSSGGQHDYGYTF
size: NA
V: TRBV7-2
J: TRBJ1-2
D: NA

DNA: TGTGCCAGCAGCACCCGACTTGGCATGAACACTGAAGCTTTCTTT
CDR3: CASSTRLGMNTEAFF
size: once
V: TRBV7-2
J: TRBJ1-1
D: NA

DNA: TGTGCCAGCAGCCCCGACAGAGACTATGGCTACACCTTC
CDR3: CASSPDRDYGYTF
size: NA
V: TRBV11-2
J: TRBJ1-2
D: NA

DNA: TGTGCCAGTAGAGGGGTTGGGGGGAGGACTGAAGCTTTCTTT
CDR3: CASRGVGGRTEAFF
size: NA
V: TRBV19
J: TRBJ1-1
D: NA

DNA: TGTGCCAGCAGTACTGCGGGGGGGCTCTATGGCTACACCTTC
CDR3: CASSTAGGLYGYTF
size: once
V: TRBV27
J: TRBJ1-2
D: NA

DNA: TGTGCCAGCAGCTTAGGTCCCGGGGACTACGAGCAGTACTTC
CDR3: CASSLGPGDYEQYF
size: NA
V: TRBV11-3
J: TRBJ2-7
D: NA

DNA: TGTGCCAGCAGGATCTCCGAACAGAAACTGTTTTTT
CDR3: CASRISEQKLFF
size: NA
V: TRBV2
J: TRBJ1-4
D: NA

DNA: TGTGCCAGCAGCTCAGGGGGCTTGGCGCAGTATTTT
CDR3: CASSSGGLAQYF
size: NA
V: TRBV3-1/TRBV3-2
J: TRBJ2-3
D: TRBD1

DNA: TGCGCCAGCAGCTTGGGGAGGGCGGGTAGCACTGAAGCTTTCTTT
CDR3: CASSLGRAGSTEAFF
size: NA
V: TRBV5-1
J: TRBJ1-1
D: NA

DNA: TGTGCCAGCAGTTTATTTAGCGGGGGGTCCTACAATGAGCAGTTCTTC
CDR3: CASSLFSGGSYNEQFF
size: NA
V: TRBV27
J: TRBJ2-1
D: TRBD2

DNA: TGCAGTGCTAGTCAGGGGCCTACCTACGAGCAGTACTTC
CDR3: CSASQGPTYEQYF
size: NA
V: TRBV20-1
J: TRBJ2-7
D: NA

DNA: TGTGCCACCAAGGGGGACAGGGGGTTAATGAACACTGAAGCTTTCTTT
CDR3: CATKGDRGLMNTEAFF
size: NA
V: TRBV6-6
J: TRBJ1-1
D: TRBD1

DNA: TGTGCCAGTAGTATTGTTTTCGGACTAGCGGGGGGGAAGGGCCCTCGGGACATTCAGTACTTC
CDR3: CASSIVFGLAGGKGPRDIQYF
size: NA
V: TRBV19
J: TRBJ2-4
D: TRBD2

DNA: TGTGCCAGTAGTCCTCGGGGAGCGGGGGGGAACAATGAGCAGTTCTTC
CDR3: CASSPRGAGGNNEQFF
size: NA
V: TRBV19
J: TRBJ2-1
D: TRBD2

DNA: TGTGCCAGCAGCGGCGAGGGCTACGAGCAGTACTTC
CDR3: CASSGEGYEQYF
size: NA
V: TRBV7-6
J: TRBJ2-7
D: NA

DNA: TGTGCCATCAGCCCCCAGGGGGGTGGAAACACCATATATTTT
CDR3: CAISPQGGGNTIYF
size: NA
V: TRBV10-3
J: TRBJ1-3
D: TRBD1

DNA: TGTGCCAGCAGCCCCTACGGGAGGGGACCCACGGCGGAGCACTCTGAAGCTTTCTTT
CDR3: CASSPYGRGPTAEHSEAFF
size: NA
V: TRBV7-6
J: TRBJ1-1
D: NA

DNA: TGTGCCAGCAGCCCCGTAGCGGGGGAGGAGTACAATGAGCAGTTCTTC
CDR3: CASSPVAGEEYNEQFF
size: NA
V: TRBV7-6
J: TRBJ2-1
D: TRBD2

DNA: TGTGCCATCAGTGAAGAAAGCGAAAAACTGTTTTTT
CDR3: CAISEESEKLFF
size: NA
V: TRBV10-3
J: TRBJ1-4
D: NA

DNA: TGTGCCACCAGCAGGGAAGGGGCCTCCTTAAATCAGCCCCAGCATTTT
CDR3: CATSREGASLNQPQHF
size: once
V: TRBV15
J: TRBJ1-5
D: NA

DNA: TGTGCCAGTAGTACCCCCCGCGGGTTCGCCCAGCATTTT
CDR3: CASSTPRGFAQHF
size: NA
V: TRBV19
J: TRBJ1-5
D: NA

DNA: TGTGCCATCAGTGGGCCAGTATCCTCCATCAACTATGGCTACACCTTC
CDR3: CAISGPVSSINYGYTF
size: NA
V: TRBV10-3
J: TRBJ1-2
D: NA

DNA: TGCGCCAGCAGGCAGACAGGGGACAATGAGCAGTTCTTC
CDR3: CASRQTGDNEQFF
size: NA
V: TRBV4-1
J: TRBJ2-1
D: TRBD1

DNA: TGTGCCAGCAGCCAAGGGACTAGCGGGGAGTACAATGAGCAGTTCTTC
CDR3: CASSQGTSGEYNEQFF
size: NA
V: TRBV4-2
J: TRBJ2-1
D: TRBD2

DNA: TGTGCCAGCAGTGAATCCGGAGACGGCTATGGCTACACCTTC
CDR3: CASSESGDGYGYTF
size: NA
V: TRBV2
J: TRBJ1-2
D: NA

DNA: TGTGCCAGCAGCCAAGCTACGGGTATGGGGCTTATGGGCTACACCTTC
CDR3: CASSQATGMGLMGYTF
size: few
V: TRBV3-1/TRBV3-2
J: TRBJ1-2
D: NA

DNA: TGTGCCAGCAGCCAGACAGGGGACAGCAATCAGCCCCAGCATTTT
CDR3: CASSQTGDSNQPQHF
size: NA
V: TRBV9
J: TRBJ1-5
D: TRBD1

DNA: TGCGCCAGCAGCGAGGGGGCCGGGGAGCTGTTTTTT
CDR3: CASSEGAGELFF
size: NA
V: TRBV4-1
J: TRBJ2-2
D: NA

DNA: TGTGCCAGCTCACCCAGGGTAGAAAACGAGCAGTACTTC
CDR3: CASSPRVENEQYF
size: NA
V: TRBV18
J: TRBJ2-7
D: NA

DNA: TGCGCCAGCGCCCGGGACACCAACACTGAAGCTTTCTTT
CDR3: CASARDTNTEAFF
size: NA
V: TRBV10-1
J: TRBJ1-1
D: NA

DNA: TGTGCCAGCAGCCAAGATGCGGGGGGCACAGATACGCAGTATTTT
CDR3: CASSQDAGGTDTQYF
size: NA
V: TRBV3-1/TRBV3-2
J: TRBJ2-3
D: TRBD2

DNA: TGTGCCAGTAGAAGTTTTGGAGGGGTGTCTCAAGAGACCCAGTACTTC
CDR3: CASRSFGGVSQETQYF
size: NA
V: TRBV11-2
J: TRBJ2-5
D: NA

DNA: TGTGCCATCAGTGAGGGGGCGGAAAGCAATCAGCCCCAGCATTTT
CDR3: CAISEGAESNQPQHF
size: few
V: TRBV10-3
J: TRBJ1-5
D: NA

DNA: TGCAGCGTTGAGAGGCAGAACTATGGCTACACCTTC
CDR3: CSVERQNYGYTF
size: NA
V: TRBV29-1
J: TRBJ1-2
D: NA

DNA: TGCAGCGTAGAGGGATACAGGGGTGGATCCTACGAGCAGTACTTC
CDR3: CSVEGYRGGSYEQYF
size: NA
V: TRBV29-1
J: TRBJ2-7
D: TRBD1

DNA: TGCGCCAGCAGCTTGGATCGGACAGGGGGAGAGACCCAGTACTTC
CDR3: CASSLDRTGGETQYF
size: NA
V: TRBV5-1
J: TRBJ2-5
D: TRBD1

DNA: TGTGCCAGCAGTGAAGCCGCCGGGAGTAATGAAAAACTGTTTTTT
CDR3: CASSEAAGSNEKLFF
size: NA
V: TRBV25-1
J: TRBJ1-4
D: NA

DNA: TGTGCCAGCACCGGGACAGGCGAGCAGTTCTTC
CDR3: CASTGTGEQFF
size: NA
V: TRBV7-2
J: TRBJ2-1
D: TRBD1

DNA: TGTGCCAGCTCACCACCGGTTGCGGGGTTGGGCTACACCTTC
CDR3: CASSPPVAGLGYTF
size: NA
V: TRBV18
J: TRBJ1-2
D: NA

DNA: TGTGCCACCTCGGACAGGTACTCCTACGAGCAGTACTTC
CDR3: CATSDRYSYEQYF
size: NA
V: TRBV19
J: TRBJ2-7
D: TRBD1